This TCR beta chain was identified during a study of shared clonotypes between healthy human individuals. Notes on the study in general: Estimated richness values were generally larger in naive subsets than in memory subsets.

Method: immunoSEQ multiplex PCR; TCRdb's copy keeps in-frame clones and lacks some. The table has about 2.4 million clones, roughly 92% seen once. The germline V gene has CDR1 MNHEY and CDR2 SVGAGI. The CDR3 spans 14 residues. Trimming shortened V by 7 bases and J by 3 bases, and 15 bases separated the two germline ends. In the case of this clone: Its antigen is still unknown.

The sequenced sample consisted of naive CD4+ T cells sorted from blood. Noted subset: CD45RA+ positively selected. The TCR sequence derives from a young man in good health. J is TRBJ1-1 and V is TRBV6-5; no clear D gene. CDR3 sequence (DNA): TGTGCCAGCACCCGGGTCCCTAGGGACACTGAAGCTTTCTTT. It codes for CASTRVPRDTEAFF.